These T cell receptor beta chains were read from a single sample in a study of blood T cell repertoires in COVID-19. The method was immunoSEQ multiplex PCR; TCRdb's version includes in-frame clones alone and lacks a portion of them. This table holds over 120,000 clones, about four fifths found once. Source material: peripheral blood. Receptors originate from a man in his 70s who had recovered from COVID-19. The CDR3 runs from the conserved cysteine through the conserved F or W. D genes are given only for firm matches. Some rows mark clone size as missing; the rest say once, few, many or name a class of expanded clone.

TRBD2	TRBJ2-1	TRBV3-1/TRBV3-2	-	TGTGCCAGCAGCCAAGGGCTAGCGGGAGGGAGCTCCTACAATGAGCAGTTCTTC	CASSQGLAGGSSYNEQFF
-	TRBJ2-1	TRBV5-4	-	TGTGCCAGCAGCTTGGTCGACAGGACCCACAATGAGCAGTTCTTC	CASSLVDRTHNEQFF
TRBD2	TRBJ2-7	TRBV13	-	TGTGCCAGCAGCCAGGGACTAGCGGCGTCCTACGAGCAGTACTTC	CASSQGLAASYEQYF
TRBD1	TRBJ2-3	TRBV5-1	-	TGCGCCAGCAGCTACGGGACAGGGGTAGATACGCAGTATTTT	CASSYGTGVDTQYF
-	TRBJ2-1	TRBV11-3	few	TGTGCCAGCAGCCAAGAACTAGGAAGCTCCTACAATGAGCAGTTCTTC	CASSQELGSSYNEQFF
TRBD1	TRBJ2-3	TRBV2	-	TGTGCCAGCAGTGAGGGGGCAGGGGGCGCAGATACGCAGTATTTT	CASSEGAGGADTQYF
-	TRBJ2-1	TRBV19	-	TGTGCCACAACTAGGACCTTTGTCGGCTCCTACAATGAGCAGTTCTTC	CATTRTFVGSYNEQFF
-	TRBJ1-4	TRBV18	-	TGTGCCAGCTCACCACCGTCCGGGGGAATCAAGTTTTTT	CASSPPSGGIKFF
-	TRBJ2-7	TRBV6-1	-	TGTGCCAGCAGGCCGGACACATCTTATCCCTACGAGCAGTACTTC	CASRPDTSYPYEQYF
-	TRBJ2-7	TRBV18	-	TGTGCCAGCTCAACCAGGGAAAGCTACGAGCAGTACTTC	CASSTRESYEQYF
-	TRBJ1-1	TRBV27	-	TGTGCCAGCAGTCCAACAGGCTATAACACTGAAGCTTTCTTT	CASSPTGYNTEAFF
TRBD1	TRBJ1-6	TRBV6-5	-	TGTGCCAGCAGATGGACAGGGCGTAATTCACCCCTCCACTTT	CASRWTGRNSPLHF
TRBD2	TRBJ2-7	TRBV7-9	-	TGTGCCAGCAGCCCTAGCGGGGCTACCTACGAGCAGTACTTC	CASSPSGATYEQYF
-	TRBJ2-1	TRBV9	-	TGTGCCAGCAGCGCCTATGGATCAACAGGCTACAATGAGCAGTTCTTC	CASSAYGSTGYNEQFF
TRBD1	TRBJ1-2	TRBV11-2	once	TGTGCCAGCAGCTGGGGACAGATCTATGGCTACACCTTC	CASSWGQIYGYTF
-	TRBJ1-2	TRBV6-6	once	TGTGCCAGCAGAACCCAACGGGGAGCTAACTATGGCTACACCTTC	CASRTQRGANYGYTF
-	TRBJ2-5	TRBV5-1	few	TGCGCCAGCAGCTTGGTAGCGGCAGGTGAGACCCAGTACTTC	CASSLVAAGETQYF
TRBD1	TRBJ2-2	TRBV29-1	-	TGCAGCGTACGACAGGGTGGGGAGCTGTTTTTT	CSVRQGGELFF
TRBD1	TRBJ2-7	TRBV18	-	TGTGCCAGCTCACGAGGGACAGGGAGCTCCTACGAGCAGTACTTC	CASSRGTGSSYEQYF
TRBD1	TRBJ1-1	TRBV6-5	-	TGTGCCAGCAGTTACTTACAGGGGGTCACTGAAGCTTTCTTT	CASSYLQGVTEAFF
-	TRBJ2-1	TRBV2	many	TGTGCCAGCACCGTGCAGAATGAGCAGTTCTTC	CASTVQNEQFF
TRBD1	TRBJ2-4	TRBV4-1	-	TGCGCCAGCAGCCCACGGACAGGGATAGACATTCAGTACTTC	CASSPRTGIDIQYF
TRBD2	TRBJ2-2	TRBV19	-	TGTGCCAGTAGTATACGACTAGCGGGAGCTGTCGGGGAGCTGTTTTTT	CASSIRLAGAVGELFF
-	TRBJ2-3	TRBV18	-	TGTGCCAGCTCACCAGGGCTAGCGAACACAGATACGCAGTATTTT	CASSPGLANTDTQYF
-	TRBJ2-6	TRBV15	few	TGTGCCACCAGCAGAGACAGGGGATACGGGGCCAACGTCCTGACTTTC	CATSRDRGYGANVLTF
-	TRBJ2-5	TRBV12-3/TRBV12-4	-	TGTGCCAGCAGTTTGGGGCAGTGGGAGACCCAGTACTTC	CASSLGQWETQYF
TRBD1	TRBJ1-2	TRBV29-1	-	TGCAGCGTTGGAAGGACAGGGGGCGTGAAGGAGAGTGGCTACACCTTC	CSVGRTGGVKESGYTF
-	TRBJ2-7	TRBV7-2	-	TGTGCCAGCAGCTTATATGGGCGGGTGGGCGAGCAGTACTTC	CASSLYGRVGEQYF
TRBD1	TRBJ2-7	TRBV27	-	TGTGCCAGCAGTTACGGACAGGGGGGTTCCTACGAGCAGTACTTC	CASSYGQGGSYEQYF
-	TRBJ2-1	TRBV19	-	TGTGCCAGTACCGACGGGACTCTTCGGTATGAGCAGTTCTTC	CASTDGTLRYEQFF
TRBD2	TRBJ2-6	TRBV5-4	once	TGTGCCAGCAGCGTCCGACTAGCGGACTACTCTGGGGCCAACGTCCTGACTTTC	CASSVRLADYSGANVLTF
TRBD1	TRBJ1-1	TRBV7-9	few	TGTGCCAGCAGCCATGACAGGGAAATGAACACTGAAGCTTTCTTT	CASSHDREMNTEAFF
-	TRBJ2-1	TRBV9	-	TGTGCCAGCAGCTCAAGCGGAAACTCCTACAATGAGCAGTTCTTC	CASSSSGNSYNEQFF
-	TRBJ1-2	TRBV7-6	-	TGTGCCAGCAGCTTCCTGGGAGGGCCCTATGGCTACACCTTC	CASSFLGGPYGYTF
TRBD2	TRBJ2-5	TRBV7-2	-	TGTGCCAGCAGCTTAGATAGCGGGGGAGGGACCCAGTACTTC	CASSLDSGGGTQYF
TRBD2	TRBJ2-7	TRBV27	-	TGTGCCAGCAGTTCAGCGGGGGTGTGGGACGAGCAGTACTTC	CASSSAGVWDEQYF
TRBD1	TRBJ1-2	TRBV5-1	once	TGCGCCAGCAGCTCCCCCGGGACAGAACACTATGGCTACACCTTC	CASSSPGTEHYGYTF
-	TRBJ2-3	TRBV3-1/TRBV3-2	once	TGTGCCAGCAGCTCAACAGATACGCAGTATTTT	CASSSTDTQYF
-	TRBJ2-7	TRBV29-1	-	TGCAGCGTTGCTCGGGGTGACGAGCAGTACTTC	CSVARGDEQYF
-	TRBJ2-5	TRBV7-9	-	TGTGCCAGCAGCCCAACAGGGAACCCCAACCGTCAAGAGACCCAGTACTTC	CASSPTGNPNRQETQYF
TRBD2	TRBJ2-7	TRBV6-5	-	TGTGCCAGCAGTTCGGGGGGATACGAGCAGTACTTC	CASSSGGYEQYF
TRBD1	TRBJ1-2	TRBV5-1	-	TGCGCCAGCAGCGAAGGGACAGGGAGATCCGGAGGCTACACCTTC	CASSEGTGRSGGYTF